These 14 T cell receptor beta chains originate from one sample sequenced in a study of T cells in Graves' hyperthyroidism and ophthalmopathy. It was RNA transcripts that yielded the amplified TCR beta CDR3 regions. The HTBI primer set served for first-round RT-PCR of the TCR CDR3. Each CDR3 protein is one row after TCRdb ran MiXCR on the multiplex PCR reads. The sample lists about 840,000 distinct CDR3 sequences, 38% seen once, with approximately 8.7% in the top ten. Sequenced material: blood. These receptors came from a man aged 18 to 30 with Graves' hyperthyroidism.

The chain links TRBV7-2 to TRBJ2-5; D is perhaps TRBD1 or TRBD2 (5 bases each). V was pared by 5 bases and J by 7 bases, with 17 bases between. This CDR3 contains 14 residues. Germline V CDR1 and CDR2: SGHTA, FQGNSA. CDR3 nucleotides: TGTGCCAGCAGCCCCCCCGGGGTTGGGGGGACCCAGTACTTC. Protein: CASSPPGVGGTQYF.

As regards this clonotype: An end of the junction differs from the germline gene, which may be a read error. The gene calls are TRBV10-3 and TRBJ1-2, with a tentative D call TRBD1 (5 bases). The CDR3 is made up of 13 amino acids. Germline V gives CDR1 ENHRY, CDR2 SYGVKD. In DNA, the CDR3 is TGTGCCAGCAGTTCCCTATCGGGGGATCGCTACACCTTC. Residues: CASSSLSGDRYTF.

The chain links TRBV7-9 to TRBJ2-5, with D perhaps TRBD1 (5 bases). The CDR3 is 13 residues long. With 5 bases removed from V and 5 bases from J, the gap between germline ends came to 12 bases. Germline assignment: CDR1 SEHNR and CDR2 FQNEAQ (reference sequence). CDR3 nucleotide sequence: TGTGCCAGCAGCCCACAGGTCTCGGAGACCCAGTACTTC. Amino acid sequence: CASSPQVSETQYF. The complete variable domain, with remaining parts taken from reference TRBV7-9 and TRBJ2-5, reads DTGVSQNPRHKITKRGQNVTFRCDPISEHNRLYWYRQTLGQGPEFLTYFQNEAQLEKSRLLSDRFSAERPKGSFSTLEIQRTEQGDSAMYLCASSPQVSETQYFGPGTRLLVL.

V gene TRBV19 combines with J gene TRBJ2-2; D unresolved. Germline-derived CDR1 and CDR2 are LNHDA and SQIVND (reference sequence). Trimming removed 5 bases from V and 3 bases from J, with 16 bases in between. The CDR3 has 16 residues. CDR3 DNA sequence: TGTGCCAGTAGTTTTACCCCCAGGATAGACACCGGGGAGCTGTTTTTT. It specifies CASSFTPRIDTGELFF. The variable domain in full, completed from reference TRBV19 and TRBJ2-2, reads DGGITQSPKYLFRKEGQNVTLSCEQNLNHDAMYWYRQDPGQGLRLIYYSQIVNDFQKGDIAEGYSVSREKKESFPLTVTSAQKNPTAFYLCASSFTPRIDTGELFFGEGSRLTVL.

This clonotype was found many times. The chain uses TRBV7-9 and TRBJ2-7; D gene ambiguous. CDR1 is SEHNR, CDR2 FQNEAQ, per germline (reference sequence). The CDR3 extends over 13 amino acids. V was pared by 1 base and J by 3 bases, with 7 bases between. CDR3 nucleotide sequence: TGTGCCAGCAGCTTAGAGGGCCGCTACGAGCAGTACTTC. Translated, it gives CASSLEGRYEQYF.

This clonotype occurred many times. CDR3 nucleotide sequence: TGTGCCAGCCGCCGGCACAGGGGGCTGGAGAACACTGAAGCTTTCTTT. Protein product: CASRRHRGLENTEAFF. The rearrangement joins TRBV25-1 to TRBJ1-1; 9 nucleotides align to TRBD1. With 8 bases clipped from V and 1 base from J, the junction kept 11 bases outside the gene matches. CDR1 and CDR2 from the germline V gene are MGHDK and SYGVNS. The CDR3 loop spans 16 amino acids. Drawing the rest from reference TRBV25-1 and TRBJ1-1, the complete variable domain is EADIYQTPRYLVIGTGKKITLECSQTMGHDKMYWYQQDPGMELHLIHYSYGVNSTEKGDLSSESTVSRIRTEHFPLTLESARPSHTSQYLCASRRHRGLENTEAFFGQGTRLTVV.

This clonotype was seen more than once but under ten times. This chain links TRBV6-5 with TRBJ1-4; D gene unclear. Trimming removed 7 bases at V and 8 bases at J, with 8 bases between. This CDR3 comprises 11 residues. Germline CDR1 MNHEY, CDR2 SVGAGI. The CDR3 spells CASNDWEKLFF. Written as DNA, the CDR3 is TGTGCCAGCAATGATTGGGAAAAACTGTTTTTT.

This clonotype was recorded a few times. The chain combines TRBV7-2 with TRBJ2-5; the D is unclear. V was trimmed by 5 bases and J by 6 bases, leaving 7 bases between them. CDR3 length: 11 residues. Per the germline V gene, CDR1 is SGHTA and CDR2 is FQGNSA. The chain's CDR3 is CASSRMKTQYF. CDR3 DNA: TGTGCCAGCAGCCGGATGAAGACCCAGTACTTC.

The chain joins TRBV6-5 to TRBJ2-5; a possible D gene is TRBD2 (5 bases). The CDR3 totals 14 residues. V lost 4 bases and J 6 bases, leaving 15 bases between the germline ends. The germline CDR1 and CDR2 sequences are MNHEY and SVGAGI. CDR3 amino acids: CASSFRGNIKTQYF. The CDR3 DNA reads as TGTGCCAGCAGTTTTAGAGGGAACATAAAGACCCAGTACTTC.

The chain uses TRBV2 and TRBJ2-6; the D call may be TRBD1 or TRBD2 (5 bases each). Trimming cost V 7 bases and J 0 bases, with 13 bases left between them. This CDR3 spans 16 amino acids. Germline assignment: CDR1 SNHLY and CDR2 FYNNEI. The DNA of the CDR3 is TGTGCCAGCATAGGGACGAAGAGCTCTGGGGCCAACGTCCTGACTTTC. Translating it yields CASIGTKSSGANVLTF.

This clonotype appeared many times. The rearrangement links TRBV7-9 to TRBJ2-7; D not resolved. Trimming stripped 5 bases from V and 7 bases from J, with 18 bases between. This CDR3 is built from 14 residues. Germline CDR1 and CDR2: SEHNR and FQNEAQ (reference sequence). This CDR3 is CASSTDGRQREQYF. The CDR3 DNA is TGTGCCAGCAGCACAGACGGCCGCCAGAGAGAGCAGTACTTC. The full variable domain, its missing parts supplied by reference TRBV7-9 and TRBJ2-7, is DTGVSQNPRHKITKRGQNVTFRCDPISEHNRLYWYRQTLGQGPEFLTYFQNEAQLEKSRLLSDRFSAERPKGSFSTLEIQRTEQGDSAMYLCASSTDGRQREQYFGPGTRLTVT.

CDR3 bases: TGTGCCAGCAGGGTTGGTTCGGGAGAAGCTTTCTTT. Residues: CASRVGSGEAFF. The rearrangement joins TRBV5-4 to TRBJ1-1; no firm D call. CDR1 and CDR2 (germline): SGHNT, YYREEE (reference sequence). The CDR3 runs 12 residues. The V end was cut by 5 bases, the J end by 8 bases, with 13 bases between.

The chain carries TRBV7-9 and TRBJ1-5; D not certain. This CDR3 spans 14 amino acids. The V end was cut by 3 bases, the J end by 7 bases, with 13 bases between. CDR1 SEHNR and CDR2 FQNEAQ come from the germline V gene (reference sequence). The CDR3 reads CASSFRENGQPQHF. For the CDR3, the DNA is TGTGCCAGCAGCTTTAGGGAAAACGGCCAGCCCCAGCATTTT.

The chain has TRBV7-2 and TRBJ1-6; no clear D gene. The CDR3 length is 15 residues. V lost 2 bases, J lost 8 bases, and 13 bases lay in between. Germline assignment: CDR1 SGHTA and CDR2 FQGNSA. DNA for the CDR3: TGTGCCAGCAGCTTACTCGGGATCGGGGATTCACCCCTCCACTTT. It is translated as CASSLLGIGDSPLHF. The variable domain in full, completed from reference TRBV7-2 and TRBJ1-6, reads GAGVSQSPSNKVTEKGKDVELRCDPISGHTALYWYRQSLGQGLEFLIYFQGNSAPDKSGLPSDRFSAERTGGSVSTLTIQRTQQEDSAVYLCASSLLGIGDSPLHFGNGTRLTVT.